This entry is about one T cell receptor beta chain. The antigen is unknown. Generated by immunoSEQ multiplex PCR, the TCRdb table keeps only in-frame clones and is missing some. The sample carries roughly 30,000 clones, roughly 90% recorded once. The data belong to a study of chemoradiotherapy in HPV16-positive cancers. The study, taken as a whole, reports: Candidate HPV-specific clones and E7-related TCR motifs grew in tumor during treatment.

CDR3 size: 14 residues. Trimming pared 1 base from V and 4 bases from J, leaving 8 bases between. The V gene's germline CDR1 is SGHTA and CDR2 FQGNSA. The chain recombines TRBV7-2 with TRBJ2-4, with D unclear. Sequencing was performed on blood, taken from a patient who underwent chemoradiotherapy. The TCR originated in a human donor with HPV-associated anogenital cancer. The CDR3 protein is CASSLDLVKNIQYF. CDR3 sequence (DNA): TGTGCCAGCAGCTTAGACTTAGTTAAAAACATTCAGTACTTC. The whole variable domain, filled in from reference TRBV7-2 and TRBJ2-4, reads GAGVSQSPSNKVTEKGKDVELRCDPISGHTALYWYRQSLGQGLEFLIYFQGNSAPDKSGLPSDRFSAERTGGSVSTLTIQRTQQEDSAVYLCASSLDLVKNIQYFGAGTRLSVL.